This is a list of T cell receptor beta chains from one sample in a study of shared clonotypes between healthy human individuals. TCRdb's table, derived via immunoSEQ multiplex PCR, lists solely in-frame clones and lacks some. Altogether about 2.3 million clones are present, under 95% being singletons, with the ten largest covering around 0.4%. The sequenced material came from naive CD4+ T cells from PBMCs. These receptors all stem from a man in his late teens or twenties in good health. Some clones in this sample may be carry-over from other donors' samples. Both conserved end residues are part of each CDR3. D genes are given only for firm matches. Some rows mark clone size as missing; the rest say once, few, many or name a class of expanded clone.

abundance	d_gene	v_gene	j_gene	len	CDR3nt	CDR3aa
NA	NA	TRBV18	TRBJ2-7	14	TGTGCCAGCTCACCAGGGACGAACTCCTACGAGCAGTACTTC	CASSPGTNSYEQYF
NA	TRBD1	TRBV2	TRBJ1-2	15	TGTGCCACCGACCCTGGGACAGGGACTAACTATGGCTACACCTTC	CATDPGTGTNYGYTF
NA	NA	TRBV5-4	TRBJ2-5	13	TGTGCCAGCAGCCCACAGGGTTTGGAGACCCAGTACTTC	CASSPQGLETQYF
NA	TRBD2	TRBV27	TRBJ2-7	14	TGTGCCAGCAGTCATACCGGGAGGGGGTACGAGCAGTACTTC	CASSHTGRGYEQYF
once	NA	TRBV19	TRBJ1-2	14	TGTGCCAGTAGTATTGCCAGGGTGGGCTATGGCTACACCTTC	CASSIARVGYGYTF
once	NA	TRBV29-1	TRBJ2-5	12	TGCAGCGTTGAGGCGTTTGGTGAGACCCAGTACTTC	CSVEAFGETQYF
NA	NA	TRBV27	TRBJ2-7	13	TGTGCCAGCAGTGGTAAAGCCAACTACGAGCAGTACTTC	CASSGKANYEQYF
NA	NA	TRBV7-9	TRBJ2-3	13	TGTGCCCATAGACAGATGAGCACAGATACGCAGTATTTT	CAHRQMSTDTQYF
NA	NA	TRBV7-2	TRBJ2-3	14	TGTGCCAGCAGCTTAGTTGTGGGACCAGATACGCAGTATTTT	CASSLVVGPDTQYF
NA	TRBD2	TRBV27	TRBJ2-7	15	TGTGCCAGCAGTGGTAGGACTAGCGGGAGCTACGAGCAGTACTTC	CASSGRTSGSYEQYF
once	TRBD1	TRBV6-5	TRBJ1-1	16	TGTGCCAGCAGTTACGGGACAGGGGGACTGAACACTGAAGCTTTCTTT	CASSYGTGGLNTEAFF
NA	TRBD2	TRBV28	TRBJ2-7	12	TGTGCCAGCAGTACACTAGCGGGGGCTACGTACTTC	CASSTLAGATYF
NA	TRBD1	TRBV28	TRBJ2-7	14	TGTGCCAGCAGTTTCCGGGACAGGGGTTACGAGCAGTACTTC	CASSFRDRGYEQYF
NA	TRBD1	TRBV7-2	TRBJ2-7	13	TGTGCCAGCAGCTCAGGGGGTTCGGGGGAGCAGTACTTC	CASSSGGSGEQYF
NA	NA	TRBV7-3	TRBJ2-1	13	TGTGCCAGCAGCTCACGACCAGTGGGTGAGCAGTTCTTC	CASSSRPVGEQFF
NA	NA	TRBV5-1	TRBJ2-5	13	TGCGCCAGCAGCCTACTCATCAGGGAGACCCAGTACTTC	CASSLLIRETQYF
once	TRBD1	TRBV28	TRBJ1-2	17	TGTGCCAGCAGTTTTCATCCGGGACAGGGCCTTAACTATGGCTACACCTTC	CASSFHPGQGLNYGYTF
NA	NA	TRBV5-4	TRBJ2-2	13	TGTGCCAGCAGCTTGGGGGGGCCCGGGGAGCTGTTTTTT	CASSLGGPGELFF
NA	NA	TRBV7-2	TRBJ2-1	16	TGTGCCAGCAGCTTTCGAGGGGCTAGCTTAAACAATGAGCAGTTCTTC	CASSFRGASLNNEQFF
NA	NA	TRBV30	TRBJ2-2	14	TGTGCCGCTAGTCCTTCCACGCAAACCGGGGAGCTGTTTTTT	CAASPSTQTGELFF
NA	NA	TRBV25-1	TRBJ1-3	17	TGTGCCAGCAGTGAACCCCTCGGGGGAAACTCTGGAAACACCATATATTTT	CASSEPLGGNSGNTIYF
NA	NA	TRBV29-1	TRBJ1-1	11	TGCAGCGCGACCTATTCAGGGGACGCTTTCTTT	CSATYSGDAFF
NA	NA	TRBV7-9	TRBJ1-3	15	TGTGCCAGCAGCTTAGGACCTTCTGGTGGAAACACCATATATTTT	CASSLGPSGGNTIYF
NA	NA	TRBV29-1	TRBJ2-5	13	TGCAGCGTTGAACACGGGGGCCCAGAGACCCAGTACTTC	CSVEHGGPETQYF
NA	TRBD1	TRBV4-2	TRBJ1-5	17	TGTGCCAGCAGCCAACCCGGGACAGGGGGTTTCAATCAGCCCCAGCATTTT	CASSQPGTGGFNQPQHF
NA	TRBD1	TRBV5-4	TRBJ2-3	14	TGTGCCAGCAGCAGGGGACAGTTCACAGATACGCAGTATTTT	CASSRGQFTDTQYF
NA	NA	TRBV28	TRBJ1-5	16	TGTGCCAGCAGTTTAGGCGGATTCTTGAGCAATCAGCCCCAGCATTTT	CASSLGGFLSNQPQHF
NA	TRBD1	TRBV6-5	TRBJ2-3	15	TGTGCCAGCAGTACGGACAGGGGTGGCACAGATACGCAGTATTTT	CASSTDRGGTDTQYF
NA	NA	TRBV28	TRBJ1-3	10	TGTGCCAGCAGGGCCAACACCATATATTTT	CASRANTIYF
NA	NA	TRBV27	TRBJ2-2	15	TGTGCCAGCAGGGCCGGGCAGCTACTTGCCGGGGAGCTGTTTTTT	CASRAGQLLAGELFF
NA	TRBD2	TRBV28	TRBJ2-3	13	TGTGCAATAAAGCGGGATCGGACAGATACGCAGTATTTT	CAIKRDRTDTQYF
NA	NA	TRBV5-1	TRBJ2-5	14	TGCGCCAGCAGCCCGTTTGGACAGCAAGAGACCCAGTACTTC	CASSPFGQQETQYF
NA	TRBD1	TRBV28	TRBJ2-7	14	TGTGCCAGCGGCCCCCTAATGACAGGGTGGGAGCAGTACTTC	CASGPLMTGWEQYF
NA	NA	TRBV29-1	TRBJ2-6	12	TGCAGCGTTGTGTCCGGGGCCAACGTCCTGACTTTC	CSVVSGANVLTF
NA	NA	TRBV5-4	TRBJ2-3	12	TGTGCCAGCAGCATACGCACAGATACGCAGTATTTT	CASSIRTDTQYF